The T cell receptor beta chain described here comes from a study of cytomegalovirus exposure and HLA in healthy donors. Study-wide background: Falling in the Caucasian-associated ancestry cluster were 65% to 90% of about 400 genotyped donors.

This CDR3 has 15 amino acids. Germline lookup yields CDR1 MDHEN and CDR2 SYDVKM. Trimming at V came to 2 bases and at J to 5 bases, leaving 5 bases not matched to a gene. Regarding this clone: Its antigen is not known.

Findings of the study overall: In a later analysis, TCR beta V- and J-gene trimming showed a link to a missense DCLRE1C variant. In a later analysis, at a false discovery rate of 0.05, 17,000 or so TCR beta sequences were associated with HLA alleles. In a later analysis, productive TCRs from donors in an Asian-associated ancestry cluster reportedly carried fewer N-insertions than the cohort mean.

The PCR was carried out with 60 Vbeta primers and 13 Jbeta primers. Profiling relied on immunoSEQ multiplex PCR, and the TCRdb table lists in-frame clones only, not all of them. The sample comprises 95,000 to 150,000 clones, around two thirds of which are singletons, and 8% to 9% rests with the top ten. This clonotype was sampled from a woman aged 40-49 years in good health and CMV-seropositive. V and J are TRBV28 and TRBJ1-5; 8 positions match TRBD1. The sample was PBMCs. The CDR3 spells CASSLVDRVDQPQHF. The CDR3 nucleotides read TGTGCCAGCAGTTTAGTGGACAGGGTAGATCAGCCCCAGCATTTT.